This TCR beta chain was recorded in a study of early T cells in non-severe SARS-CoV-2 infection. The CDR3 is made up of 14 amino acids. V lost 4 bases and J lost 7, with 12 bases in between. Germline-derived CDR1 and CDR2 are SGHRS and YFSETQ. Via MiXCR, TCRdb re-called the 5' RACE reads, giving one row per CDR3 protein. The table lists under 30,000 distinct CDR3 sequences, 4.5% to 7% of them singletons. Sequences were obtained from whole blood. The receptor was derived from an adult who was a healthcare worker with PCR-confirmed SARS-CoV-2 infection or an uninfected control (not recorded which). This chain connects TRBV5-1 to TRBJ1-6, with D unresolved. In DNA, the CDR3 is TGCGCCAGCAGCCCGTTGGCAGAAAATTCACCCCTCCACTTT. Residues: CASSPLAENSPLHF.